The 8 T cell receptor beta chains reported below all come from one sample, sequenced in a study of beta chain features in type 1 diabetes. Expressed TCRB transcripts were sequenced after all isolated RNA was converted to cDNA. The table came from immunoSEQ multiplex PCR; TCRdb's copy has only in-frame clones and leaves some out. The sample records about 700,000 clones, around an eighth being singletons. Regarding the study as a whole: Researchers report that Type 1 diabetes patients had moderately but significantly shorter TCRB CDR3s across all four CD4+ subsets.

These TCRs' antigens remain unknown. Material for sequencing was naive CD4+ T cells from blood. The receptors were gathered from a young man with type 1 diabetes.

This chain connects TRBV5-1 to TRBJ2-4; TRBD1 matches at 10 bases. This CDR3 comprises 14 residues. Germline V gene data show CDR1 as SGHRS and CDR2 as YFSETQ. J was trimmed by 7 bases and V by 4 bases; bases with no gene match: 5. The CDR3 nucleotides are TGCGCCAGCAGCGGAGCGGGACAGGGGAACATTCAGTACTTC. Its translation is CASSGAGQGNIQYF. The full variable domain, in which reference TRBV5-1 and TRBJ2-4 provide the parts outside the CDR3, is KAGVTQTPRYLIKTRGQQVTLSCSPISGHRSVSWYQQTPGQGLQFLFEYFSETQRNKGNFPGRFSGRQFSNSRSEMNVSTLELGDSALYLCASSGAGQGNIQYFGAGTRLSVL.

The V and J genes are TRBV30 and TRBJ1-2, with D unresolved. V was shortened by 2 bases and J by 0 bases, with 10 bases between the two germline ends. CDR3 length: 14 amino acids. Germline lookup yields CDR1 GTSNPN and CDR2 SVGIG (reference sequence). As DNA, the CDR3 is TGTGCCTGGAGTAAGAACATACCTAACTATGGCTACACCTTC. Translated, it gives CAWSKNIPNYGYTF.

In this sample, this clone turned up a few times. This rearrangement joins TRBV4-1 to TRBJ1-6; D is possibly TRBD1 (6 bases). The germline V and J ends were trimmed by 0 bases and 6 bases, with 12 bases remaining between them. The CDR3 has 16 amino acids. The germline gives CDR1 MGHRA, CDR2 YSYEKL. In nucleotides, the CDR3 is TGCGCCAGCAGCCAAGAGGCAGGGGTACTTAATTCACCCCTCCACTTT. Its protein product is CASSQEAGVLNSPLHF.

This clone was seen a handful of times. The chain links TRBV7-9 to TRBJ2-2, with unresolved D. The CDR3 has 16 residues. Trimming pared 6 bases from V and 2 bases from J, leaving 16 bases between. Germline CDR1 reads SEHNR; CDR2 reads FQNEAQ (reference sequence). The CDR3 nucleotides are TGTGCCAGCAGTCTGAGGCTGGTCGTTAACACCGGGGAGCTGTTTTTT. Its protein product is CASSLRLVVNTGELFF.

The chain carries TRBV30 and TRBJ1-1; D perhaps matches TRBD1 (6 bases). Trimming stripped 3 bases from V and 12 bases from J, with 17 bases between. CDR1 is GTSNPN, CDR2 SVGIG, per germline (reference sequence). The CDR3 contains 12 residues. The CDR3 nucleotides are TGTGCCTGGAGCACCCCCCGGACAGCGTCTTTCTTT. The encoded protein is CAWSTPRTASFF. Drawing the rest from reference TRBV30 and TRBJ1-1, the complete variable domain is SQTIHQWPATLVQPVGSPLSLECTVEGTSNPNLYWYRQAAGRGLQLLFYSVGIGQISSEVPQNLSASRPQDRQFILSSKKLLLSDSGFYLCAWSTPRTASFFGQGTRLTVV.

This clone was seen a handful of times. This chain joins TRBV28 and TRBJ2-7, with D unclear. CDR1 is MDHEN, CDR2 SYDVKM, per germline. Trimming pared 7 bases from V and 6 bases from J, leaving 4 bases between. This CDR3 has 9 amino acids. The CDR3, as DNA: TGTGCCAGCAATTCCGAGCAGTACTTC. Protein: CASNSEQYF.

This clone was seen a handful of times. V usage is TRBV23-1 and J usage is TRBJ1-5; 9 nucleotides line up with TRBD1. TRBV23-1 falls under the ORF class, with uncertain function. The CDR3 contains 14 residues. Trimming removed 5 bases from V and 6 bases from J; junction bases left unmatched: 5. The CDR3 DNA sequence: TGCGCCAGCAGTTACGGGACAGGGACTCAGCCCCAGCATTTT. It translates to CASSYGTGTQPQHF.

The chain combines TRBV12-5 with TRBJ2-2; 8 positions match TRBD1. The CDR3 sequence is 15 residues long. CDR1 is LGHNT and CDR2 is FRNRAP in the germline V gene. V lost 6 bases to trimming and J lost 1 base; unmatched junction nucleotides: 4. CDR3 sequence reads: CASGPGTGNTGELFF. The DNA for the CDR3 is TGTGCTAGTGGCCCCGGGACAGGGAACACCGGGGAGCTGTTTTTT.